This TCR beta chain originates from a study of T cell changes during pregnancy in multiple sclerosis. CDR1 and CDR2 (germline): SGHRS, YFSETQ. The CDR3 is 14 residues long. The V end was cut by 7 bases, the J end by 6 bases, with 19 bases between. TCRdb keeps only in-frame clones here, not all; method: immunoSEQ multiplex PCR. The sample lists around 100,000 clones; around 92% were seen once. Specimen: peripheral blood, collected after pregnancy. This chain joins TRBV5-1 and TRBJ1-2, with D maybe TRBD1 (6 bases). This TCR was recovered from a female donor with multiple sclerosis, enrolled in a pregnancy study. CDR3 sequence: CASRTQDSSDGYTF. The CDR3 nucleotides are TGCGCCAGCCGTACACAGGACAGTTCGGATGGCTACACCTTC.